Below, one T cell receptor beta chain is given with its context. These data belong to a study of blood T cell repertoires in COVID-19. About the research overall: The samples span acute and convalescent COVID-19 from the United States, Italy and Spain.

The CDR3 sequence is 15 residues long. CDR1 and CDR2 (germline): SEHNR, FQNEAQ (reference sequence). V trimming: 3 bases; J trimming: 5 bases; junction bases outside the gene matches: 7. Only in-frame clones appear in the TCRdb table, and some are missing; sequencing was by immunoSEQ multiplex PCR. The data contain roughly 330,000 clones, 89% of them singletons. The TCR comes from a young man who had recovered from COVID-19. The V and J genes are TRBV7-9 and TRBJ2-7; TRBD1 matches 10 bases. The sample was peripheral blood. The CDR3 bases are TGTGCCAGCAGCTTCCGACAGGGGGCAATCGACGAGCAGTACTTC. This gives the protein CASSFRQGAIDEQYF.